This T cell receptor (beta chain) was sequenced for a study of blood T cell repertoires in COVID-19. Study in general: COVID-19 samples collected from the United States, Italy and Spain covered acute and convalescent phases. T cells, B-cell-depleted T cells, or PBMCs supplied cDNA or gDNA.

Some clones are missing from TCRdb's copy, which holds only in-frame ones; the method was immunoSEQ multiplex PCR. The table records some 86,000 clones, over 80% of them present only once. Germline-derived CDR1 and CDR2 are MRHNA and SNTAGT. There are 15 residues in the CDR3. V was trimmed by 8 bases and J by 6 bases, leaving 17 bases between them. The rearrangement uses TRBV6-4 and TRBJ1-6; perhaps TRBD1 as D (5 bases). The sequenced material came from peripheral blood. The TCR originated in an elderly woman with active or convalescent COVID-19. CDR3 loop: CASPKYRYRNSPLHF. The CDR3, as DNA: TGTGCCAGCCCTAAATACAGGTATCGTAATTCACCCCTCCACTTT.